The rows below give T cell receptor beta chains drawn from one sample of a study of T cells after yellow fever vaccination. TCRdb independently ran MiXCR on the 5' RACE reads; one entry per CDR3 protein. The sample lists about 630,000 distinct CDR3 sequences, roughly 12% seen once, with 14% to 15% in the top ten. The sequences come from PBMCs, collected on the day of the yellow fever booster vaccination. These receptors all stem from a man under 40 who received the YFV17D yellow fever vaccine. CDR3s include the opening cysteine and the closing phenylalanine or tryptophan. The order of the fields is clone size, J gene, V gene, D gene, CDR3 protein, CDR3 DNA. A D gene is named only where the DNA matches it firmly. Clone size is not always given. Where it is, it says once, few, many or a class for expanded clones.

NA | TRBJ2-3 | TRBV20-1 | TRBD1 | CSVQGPNRDTQYF | TGCAGTGTACAGGGGCCAAACCGAGATACGCAGTATTTT
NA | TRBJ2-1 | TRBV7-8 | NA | CASSLGPHAYNEQFF | TGTGCCAGCAGCTTAGGACCCCATGCCTACAATGAGCAGTTCTTC
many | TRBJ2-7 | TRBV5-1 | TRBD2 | CASSIVLAGHSYEQYF | TGCGCCAGCAGTATTGTACTAGCGGGACACTCCTACGAGCAGTACTTC
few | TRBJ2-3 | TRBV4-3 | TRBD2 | CASSQEGYQAGGPPDTQYF | TGCGCCAGCAGCCAAGAGGGGTACCAAGCGGGAGGGCCTCCAGATACGCAGTATTTT
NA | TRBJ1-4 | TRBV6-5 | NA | CASSYSQSEKLFF | TGTGCCAGCAGTTACTCTCAGTCTGAAAAACTGTTTTTT
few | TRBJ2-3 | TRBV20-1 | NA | CSARGVRGSTDTQYF | TGCAGTGCTAGAGGGGTCCGCGGGAGCACAGATACGCAGTATTTT
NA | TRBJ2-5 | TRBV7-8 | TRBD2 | CASSWTSGRGQETQYF | TGTGCCAGCAGCTGGACTAGCGGGAGGGGCCAAGAGACCCAGTACTTC
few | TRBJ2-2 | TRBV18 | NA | CASSAGLLNTGELFF | TGTGCCAGCTCAGCAGGACTACTGAACACCGGGGAGCTGTTTTTT
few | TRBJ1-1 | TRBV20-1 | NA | CSARLDRRNTEAFF | TGCAGTGCTAGACTAGACAGGAGAAACACTGAAGCTTTCTTT
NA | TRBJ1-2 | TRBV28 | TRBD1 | CASSLPRDRYYTF | TGTGCCAGCAGTTTACCGCGGGACAGGTACTACACCTTC
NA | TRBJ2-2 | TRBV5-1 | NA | CASSLGLAGELFF | TGCGCCAGCAGCTTGGGGCTGGCCGGGGAGCTGTTTTTT
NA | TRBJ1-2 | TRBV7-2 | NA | CASSSGWLYGYTF | TGTGCCAGCAGCTCTGGGTGGCTCTATGGCTACACCTTC
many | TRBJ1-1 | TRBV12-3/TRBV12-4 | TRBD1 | CASSLGTTGGTEAFF | TGTGCCAGCAGTTTAGGGACTACAGGGGGGACTGAAGCTTTCTTT
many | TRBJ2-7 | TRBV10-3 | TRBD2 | CAIEGASGSNEQYF | TGTGCCATCGAAGGGGCTAGCGGGAGCAACGAGCAGTACTTC
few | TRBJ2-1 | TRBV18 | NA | CASSLSSGDTDEQFF | TGTGCCAGCTCACTTTCGTCGGGGGATACGGATGAGCAGTTCTTC
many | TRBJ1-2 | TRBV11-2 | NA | CASSSTGYYGYTF | TGTGCCAGCAGCTCGACAGGATACTATGGCTACACCTTC
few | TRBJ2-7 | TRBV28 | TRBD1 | CASNRGTGGSEQYF | TGTGCCAGTAATCGCGGAACAGGGGGCTCCGAGCAGTACTTC
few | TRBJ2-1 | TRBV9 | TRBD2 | CASSGSPSGNEQFF | TGTGCCAGCAGCGGAAGCCCTAGCGGCAATGAGCAGTTCTTC
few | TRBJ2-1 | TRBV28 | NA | CASYFSYEQFF | TGTGCCAGCTACTTTAGTTACGAGCAGTTCTTC
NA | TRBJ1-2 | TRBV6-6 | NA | CASSTGRGYTF | TGTGCCAGCAGTACGGGAAGGGGCTACACCTTC
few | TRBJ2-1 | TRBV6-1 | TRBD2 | CASSGETSYEQFF | TGTGCCAGCAGCGGAGAGACTAGCTATGAGCAGTTCTTC
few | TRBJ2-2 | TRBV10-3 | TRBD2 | CAISDQWTSEGTGELFF | TGTGCCATCAGTGATCAGTGGACTAGCGAGGGCACCGGGGAGCTGTTTTTT
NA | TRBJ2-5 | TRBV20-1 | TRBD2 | CCASPPSGRNQETQYF | TGCTGTGCTAGCCCCCCTAGCGGTCGAAATCAAGAGACCCAGTACTTC
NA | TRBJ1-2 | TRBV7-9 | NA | CASSRSANYGYTF | TGTGCCAGCAGCCGCTCGGCGAACTATGGCTACACCTTC
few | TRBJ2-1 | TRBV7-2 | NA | CAGHSGGQGNEQFF | TGTGCCGGACACAGTGGTGGTCAGGGCAATGAGCAGTTCTTC
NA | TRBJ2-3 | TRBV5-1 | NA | CASSLRAELSEDTQYF | TGCGCCAGCAGCTTGCGCGCGGAGCTTTCCGAAGATACGCAGTATTTT
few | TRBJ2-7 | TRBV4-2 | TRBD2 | CASSQDRALAGFYEQYF | TGTGCCAGCAGCCAAGATCGTGCACTAGCGGGCTTCTACGAGCAGTACTTC
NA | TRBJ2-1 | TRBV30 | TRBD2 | CAWGQGLADEQFF | TGTGCCTGGGGCCAGGGACTAGCGGATGAGCAGTTCTTC
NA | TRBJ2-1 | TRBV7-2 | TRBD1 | CASSLLRDRYYNEQFF | TGTGCCAGCAGCTTACTGCGGGACAGGTATTACAATGAGCAGTTCTTC
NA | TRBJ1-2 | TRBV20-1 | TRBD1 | CSARSGQGNYGYTF | TGCAGTGCTAGATCGGGACAGGGAAACTATGGCTACACCTTC
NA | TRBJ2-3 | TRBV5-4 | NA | CASSLAAGALTDTQYF | TGTGCCAGCAGCTTGGCCGCGGGGGCCCTTACAGATACGCAGTATTTT
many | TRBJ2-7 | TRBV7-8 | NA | CASSLGQLSYEQYF | TGTGCCAGCAGCTTAGGCCAGTTGTCGTACGAGCAGTACTTC
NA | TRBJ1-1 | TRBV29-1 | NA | CSVEDIVGGAFF | TGCAGCGTTGAAGATATAGTGGGGGGCGCTTTCTTT
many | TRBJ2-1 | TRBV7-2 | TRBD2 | CASSLTSDNNEQFF | TGTGCCAGCAGCTTGACTAGCGACAACAATGAGCAGTTCTTC
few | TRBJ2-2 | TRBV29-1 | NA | CSVDRGELGGFANTGELFF | TGCAGCGTTGATAGGGGGGAGCTCGGGGGATTTGCGAACACCGGGGAGCTGTTTTTT
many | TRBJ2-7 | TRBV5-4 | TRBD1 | CASSRDRGSYEQYF | TGTGCCAGCAGCCGGGACAGGGGCTCCTACGAGCAGTACTTC
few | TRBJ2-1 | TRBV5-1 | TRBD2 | CASSLEFEAGGSSGSTDEQFF | TGCGCCAGCAGCTTGGAATTTGAGGCAGGGGGCTCTAGCGGGAGTACTGATGAGCAGTTCTTC
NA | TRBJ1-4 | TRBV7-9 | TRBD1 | CASSTLTGYEKLFF | TGTGCCAGCAGCACGTTGACAGGGTATGAAAAACTGTTTTTT
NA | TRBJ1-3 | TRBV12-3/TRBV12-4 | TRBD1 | CASSLEGARGNTIYF | TGTGCCAGCAGTTTGGAGGGGGCGCGAGGAAACACCATATATTTT
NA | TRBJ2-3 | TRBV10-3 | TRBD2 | CAISIDRWTSGRTDTQYF | TGTGCCATCAGTATCGATCGCTGGACTAGCGGGAGAACAGATACGCAGTATTTT
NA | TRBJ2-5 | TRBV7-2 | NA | CASNPRTTKETQYF | TGTGCCAGCAACCCCCGGACCACCAAAGAGACCCAGTACTTC
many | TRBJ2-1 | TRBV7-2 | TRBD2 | CASSSFDRGGSYNEQFF | TGTGCCAGCAGCTCTTTTGATCGCGGGGGTTCCTACAATGAGCAGTTCTTC
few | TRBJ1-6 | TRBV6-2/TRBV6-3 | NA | CASSYAGQYNSPLHF | TGTGCCAGCAGTTACGCCGGACAGTATAATTCACCCCTCCACTTT
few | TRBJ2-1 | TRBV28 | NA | CASRAVAYNEQFF | TGTGCTAGCAGAGCGGTTGCCTACAATGAGCAGTTCTTC
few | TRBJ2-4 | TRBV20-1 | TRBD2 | CSARDSAVAGAQNIQYF | TGCAGTGCTAGAGATAGCGCGGTAGCGGGCGCCCAAAACATTCAGTACTTC
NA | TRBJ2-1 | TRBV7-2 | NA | CASSVYNYNEQFF | TGTGCCAGCAGCGTATACAACTACAATGAGCAGTTCTTC
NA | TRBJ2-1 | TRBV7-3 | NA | CASSLGTWQNEQFF | TGTGCCAGCAGCTTAGGAACCTGGCAGAATGAGCAGTTCTTC
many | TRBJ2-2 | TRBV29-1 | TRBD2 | CSSGTTNHGELFF | TGCAGCTCCGGGACTACTAACCACGGGGAGCTGTTTTTT
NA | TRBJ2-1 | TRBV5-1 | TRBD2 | CASSLSTSGRSLGEQFF | TGCGCCAGCAGCCTCTCTACTAGCGGGAGAAGCTTAGGTGAGCAGTTCTTC
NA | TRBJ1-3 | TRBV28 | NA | CASSFGRGGNTIYF | TGTGCCAGCAGTTTTGGCAGGGGAGGAAACACCATATATTTT
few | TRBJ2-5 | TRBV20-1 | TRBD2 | CSARDSQREWQETQYF | TGCAGTGCTAGAGATAGCCAGCGGGAATGGCAAGAGACCCAGTACTTC
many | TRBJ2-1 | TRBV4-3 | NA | CASSQGHRGYNEQFF | TGCGCCAGCAGCCAGGGACATAGGGGGTACAATGAGCAGTTCTTC
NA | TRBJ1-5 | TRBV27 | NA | CASSQTPLHSNQPQHF | TGTGCCAGCAGCCAAACACCTCTACATAGCAATCAGCCCCAGCATTTT
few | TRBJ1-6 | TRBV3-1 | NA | CASSQWGAGNSPLHF | TGTGCCAGCAGCCAATGGGGGGCAGGGAATTCACCCCTCCACTTT
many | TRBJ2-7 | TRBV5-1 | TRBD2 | CASSSWDYRSSYEQYF | TGCGCCAGCAGCTCCTGGGACTACCGAAGCTCCTACGAGCAGTACTTC
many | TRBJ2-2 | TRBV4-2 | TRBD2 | CASSQEPRLAGGSGELFF | TGTGCCAGCAGCCAAGAACCCCGGCTAGCGGGAGGCTCCGGGGAGCTGTTTTTT
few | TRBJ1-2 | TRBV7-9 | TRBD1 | CASSPQGREKDYGYTF | TGTGCCAGCAGCCCACAGGGGAGGGAAAAAGACTATGGCTACACCTTC
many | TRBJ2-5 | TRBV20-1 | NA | CSAYGLRTGIQETQYF | TGCAGTGCTTACGGGCTCCGAACAGGTATCCAAGAGACCCAGTACTTC
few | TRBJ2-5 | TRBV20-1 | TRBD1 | CSAILPGQALQETQYF | TGCAGTGCTATACTCCCGGGACAGGCCCTTCAAGAGACCCAGTACTTC
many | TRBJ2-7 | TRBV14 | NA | CASSQDWDSYEQYF | TGTGCCAGCAGCCAAGATTGGGACTCCTACGAGCAGTACTTC